This TCR beta chain was sequenced during a study of blood T cells in healthy people across ages. This clonotype was counted a few times. This CDR3 is 16 amino acids long. V lost 1 base and J lost 8, with 20 bases in between. Germline values: CDR1 MGHRA, CDR2 YSYEKL. The use of a sample-barcoded 5' primer and a J-beta primer mix characterized a second PCR of about 6 to 12 cycles. Sequencing of every sample gave 2.5 million or more CDR3-containing paired-end reads. TCRdb reprocessed the 5' RACE reads via MiXCR and lists one record per CDR3 protein. The sample has 1.5 million to 1.8 million distinct CDR3 sequences; roughly 43% are singletons.

This rearrangement joins TRBV4-1 to TRBJ1-2; D gene unclear. The TCR was taken from a woman aged 18-29 years in good health. Sequenced sample: blood. CDR3 DNA: TGCGCCAGCAGCCAAGCGGCGGAGAGGGAAGGTCGGGGCTACACCTTC. It yields the protein CASSQAAEREGRGYTF.